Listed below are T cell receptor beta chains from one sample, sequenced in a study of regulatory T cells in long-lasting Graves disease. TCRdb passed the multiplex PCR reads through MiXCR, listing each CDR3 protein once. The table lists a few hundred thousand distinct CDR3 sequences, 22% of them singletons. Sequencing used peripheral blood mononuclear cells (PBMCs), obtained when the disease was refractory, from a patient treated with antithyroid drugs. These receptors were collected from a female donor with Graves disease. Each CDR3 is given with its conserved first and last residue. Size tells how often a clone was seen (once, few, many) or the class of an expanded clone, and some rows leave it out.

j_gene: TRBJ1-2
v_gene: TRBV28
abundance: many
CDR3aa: CASSFLPVLGYTF

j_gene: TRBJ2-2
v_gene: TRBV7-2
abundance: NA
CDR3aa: CASSLVAGNTGELSF

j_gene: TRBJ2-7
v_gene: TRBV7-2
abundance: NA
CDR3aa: CASTRGGGRYEQYF

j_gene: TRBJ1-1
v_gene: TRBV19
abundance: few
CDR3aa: CASNLGQLNTEAFF

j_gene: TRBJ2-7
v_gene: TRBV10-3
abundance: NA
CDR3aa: CAITRDRAVEQYF

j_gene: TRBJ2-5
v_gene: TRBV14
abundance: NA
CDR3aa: CASSPDAETQYF

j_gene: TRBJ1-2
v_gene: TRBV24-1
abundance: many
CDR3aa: CATREGTGGSDGYTF

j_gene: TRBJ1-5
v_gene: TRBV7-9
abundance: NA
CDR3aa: CASSSWTGRLDQPQHF

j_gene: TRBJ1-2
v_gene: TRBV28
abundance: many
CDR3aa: CASRIGQVYGYTF

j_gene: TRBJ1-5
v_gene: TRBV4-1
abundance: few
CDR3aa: CASSEIQASNQPQHF

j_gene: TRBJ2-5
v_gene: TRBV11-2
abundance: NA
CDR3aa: CASSFRASGYQETQYF

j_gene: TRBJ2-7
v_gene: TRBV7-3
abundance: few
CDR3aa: CASSLDAGPYEQYF

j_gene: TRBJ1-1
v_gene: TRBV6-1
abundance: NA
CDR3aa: CASTGTGKAFF

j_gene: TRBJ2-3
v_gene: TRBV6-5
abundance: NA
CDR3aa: CASSYSTGLRTQYF

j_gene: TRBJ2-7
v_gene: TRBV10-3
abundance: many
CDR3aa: CAISEGGPLEQYF

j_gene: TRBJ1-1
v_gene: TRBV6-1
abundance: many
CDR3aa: CASIPWGLNTEAFF

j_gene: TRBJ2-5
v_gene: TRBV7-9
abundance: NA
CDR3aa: CASSTYSQETQYF

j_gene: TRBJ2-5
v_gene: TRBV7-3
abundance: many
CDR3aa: CASSLLAGDQETQYF

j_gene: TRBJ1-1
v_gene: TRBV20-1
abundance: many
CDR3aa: CSVEAGRTEAFF

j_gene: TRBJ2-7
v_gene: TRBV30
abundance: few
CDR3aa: CAWSDGTAGEQYF

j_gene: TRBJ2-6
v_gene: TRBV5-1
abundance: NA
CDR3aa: CASSFQDSLSGANVLTF

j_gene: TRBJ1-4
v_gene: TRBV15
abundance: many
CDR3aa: CATSRDPTPNEKLFF

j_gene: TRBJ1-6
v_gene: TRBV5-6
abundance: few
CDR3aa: CASSGALDYNSPLHF

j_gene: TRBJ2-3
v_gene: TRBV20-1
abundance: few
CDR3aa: CSASTGSTDTQYF

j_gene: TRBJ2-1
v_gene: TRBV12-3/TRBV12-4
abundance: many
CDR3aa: CASRGGDHNEQFF

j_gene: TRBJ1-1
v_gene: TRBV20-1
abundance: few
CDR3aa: CSASTGPEAFF

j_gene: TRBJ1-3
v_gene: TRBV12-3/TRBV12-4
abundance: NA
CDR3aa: CASNEPGTGIDTIYF

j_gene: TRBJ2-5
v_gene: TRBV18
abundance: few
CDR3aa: CASSPRTVQETQYF

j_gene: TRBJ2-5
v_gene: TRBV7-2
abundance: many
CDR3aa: CASSLGAGTETQYF

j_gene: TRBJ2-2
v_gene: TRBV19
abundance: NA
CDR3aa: CASSIDLWRANTGELFF

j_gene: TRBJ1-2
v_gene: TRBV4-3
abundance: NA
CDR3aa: CASSMIRRSYGYTF

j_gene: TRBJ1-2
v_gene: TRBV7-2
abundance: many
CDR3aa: CASSPGTGVYGYTF

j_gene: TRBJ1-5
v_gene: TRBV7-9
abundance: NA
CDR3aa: CASSFTGGGDQPQHF

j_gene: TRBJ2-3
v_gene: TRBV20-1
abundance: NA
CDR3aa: CSAPASGGSDTQYF

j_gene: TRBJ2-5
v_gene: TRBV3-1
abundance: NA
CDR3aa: CASSPLRGLGIQETQYF

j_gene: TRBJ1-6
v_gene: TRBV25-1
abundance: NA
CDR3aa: CASSESQGSPLNF

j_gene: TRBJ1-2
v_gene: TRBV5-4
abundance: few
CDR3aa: CASSLGLINYGYTF

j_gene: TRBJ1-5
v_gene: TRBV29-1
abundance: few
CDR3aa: CSVEAGDSNQPQHF

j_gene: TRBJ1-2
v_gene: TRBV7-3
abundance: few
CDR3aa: CASSSTGEEDYGYTF

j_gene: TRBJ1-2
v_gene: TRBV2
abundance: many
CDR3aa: CASSEWRQGTDHYGYTF

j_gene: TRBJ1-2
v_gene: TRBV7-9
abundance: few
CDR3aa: CASRGRDRLSLPPGYTF

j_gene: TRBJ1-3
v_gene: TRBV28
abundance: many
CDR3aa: CASSLPGQTLNTIYF

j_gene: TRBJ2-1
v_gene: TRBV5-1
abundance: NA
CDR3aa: CASSLAGQYNEQFF

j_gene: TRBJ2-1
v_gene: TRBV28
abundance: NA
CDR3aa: CASSPRTGSRVQFF

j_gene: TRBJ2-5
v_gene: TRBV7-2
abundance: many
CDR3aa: CASSLGGRQQETQYF

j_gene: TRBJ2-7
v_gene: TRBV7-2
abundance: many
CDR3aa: CASSSTYEQYF

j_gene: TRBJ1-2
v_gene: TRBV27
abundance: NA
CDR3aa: CASSLETGYGYTF

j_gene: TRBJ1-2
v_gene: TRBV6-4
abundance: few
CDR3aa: CASSDSDRGYGYTF

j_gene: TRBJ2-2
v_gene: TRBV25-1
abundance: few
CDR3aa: CASRLHGELFF

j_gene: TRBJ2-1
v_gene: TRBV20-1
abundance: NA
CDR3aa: CSARQGAGSYNEQFF

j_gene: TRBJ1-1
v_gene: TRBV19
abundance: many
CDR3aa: CASHRTGGRTEAFF

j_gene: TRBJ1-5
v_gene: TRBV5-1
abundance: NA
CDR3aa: CASSLWGGSNQPQHF

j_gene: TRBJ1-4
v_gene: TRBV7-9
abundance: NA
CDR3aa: CASSLVATGNEKLFF